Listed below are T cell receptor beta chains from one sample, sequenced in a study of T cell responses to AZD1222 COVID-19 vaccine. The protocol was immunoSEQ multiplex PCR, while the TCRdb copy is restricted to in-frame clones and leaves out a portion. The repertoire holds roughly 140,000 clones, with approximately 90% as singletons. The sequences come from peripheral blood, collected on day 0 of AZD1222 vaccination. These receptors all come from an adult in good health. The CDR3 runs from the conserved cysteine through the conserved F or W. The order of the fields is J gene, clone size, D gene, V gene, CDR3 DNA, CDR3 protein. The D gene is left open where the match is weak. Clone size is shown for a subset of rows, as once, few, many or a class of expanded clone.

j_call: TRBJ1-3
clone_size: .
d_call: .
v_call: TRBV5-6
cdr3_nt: TGTGCCAGCACCTCGAGGGGAAACACCATATATTTT
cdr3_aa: CASTSRGNTIYF

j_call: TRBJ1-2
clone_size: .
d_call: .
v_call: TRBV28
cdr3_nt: TGTGCCAGCAGGCCCGGGGGGGAGACTCTCTATGGCTACACCTTC
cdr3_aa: CASRPGGETLYGYTF

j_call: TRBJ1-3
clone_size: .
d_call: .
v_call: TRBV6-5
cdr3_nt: TGTGCCAGCAGTTTGCCCGACTCTGGAAACACCATATATTTT
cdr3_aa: CASSLPDSGNTIYF

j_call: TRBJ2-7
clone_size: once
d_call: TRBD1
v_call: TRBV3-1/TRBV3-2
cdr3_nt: TGTGCCAGCACCCGTCGGACAGGGGACTACGAGCAGTACTTC
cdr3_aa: CASTRRTGDYEQYF

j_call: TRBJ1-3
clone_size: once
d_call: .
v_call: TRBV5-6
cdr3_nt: TGTGCCAGCAGCTCCAGATTCTCTGGAAACACCATATATTTT
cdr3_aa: CASSSRFSGNTIYF

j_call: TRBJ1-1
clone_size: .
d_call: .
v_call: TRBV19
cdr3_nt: TGTGCCAGTAGTCTCCAGGGAGCGAAGTCACGAGCTTTCTTT
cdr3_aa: CASSLQGAKSRAFF

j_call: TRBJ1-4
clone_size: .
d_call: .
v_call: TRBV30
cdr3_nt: TGTGCCTGGAGTGTTGGGCTAACTAATGAAAAACTGTTTTTT
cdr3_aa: CAWSVGLTNEKLFF

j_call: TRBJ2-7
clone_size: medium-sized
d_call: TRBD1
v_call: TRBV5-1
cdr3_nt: TGCGCCAGCAGCTGGACCTACACTGGACAGGGCTACGAGCAGTACTTC
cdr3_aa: CASSWTYTGQGYEQYF

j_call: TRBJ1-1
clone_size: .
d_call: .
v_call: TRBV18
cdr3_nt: TGTGCCAGCTCACCACCGAATCCGGGGGCTGAAGCTTTCTTT
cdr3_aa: CASSPPNPGAEAFF

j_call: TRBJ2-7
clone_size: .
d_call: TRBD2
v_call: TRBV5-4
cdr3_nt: TGTGCCAGCAGCTCGCGGGGGGAGGGTACCGAGCAGTACTTC
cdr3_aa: CASSSRGEGTEQYF

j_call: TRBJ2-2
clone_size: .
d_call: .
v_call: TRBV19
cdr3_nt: TGTGCCAGTAGTATAGGGACTACCTGGAACACCGGGGAGCTGTTTTTT
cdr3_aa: CASSIGTTWNTGELFF

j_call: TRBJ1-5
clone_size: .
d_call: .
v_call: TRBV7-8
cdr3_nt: TGTGCCAGCAGCCCCGAGGGCAGGCCCGCCAATCAGCCCCAGCATTTT
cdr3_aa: CASSPEGRPANQPQHF

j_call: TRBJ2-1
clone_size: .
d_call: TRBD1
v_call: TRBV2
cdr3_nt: TGTGCCAGCAGTGTACAGGGGGCTAGCTCCTACAATGAGCAGTTCTTC
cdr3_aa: CASSVQGASSYNEQFF

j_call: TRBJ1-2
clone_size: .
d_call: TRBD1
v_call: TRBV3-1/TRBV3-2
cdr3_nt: TGTGCCAGCAGCCCTCTTGGGACAGGGGTCGGCTACACCTTC
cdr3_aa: CASSPLGTGVGYTF

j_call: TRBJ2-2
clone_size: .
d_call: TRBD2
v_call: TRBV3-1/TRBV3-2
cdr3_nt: TGTGCCAGCAGCCAAGGAGGGGTACTTCTAGCGGGGAACACCGGGGAGCTGTTTTTT
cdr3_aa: CASSQGGVLLAGNTGELFF

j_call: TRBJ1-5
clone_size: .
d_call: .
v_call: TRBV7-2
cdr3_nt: TGTGCCAGCAGCTTGGGGGTGGGGAGTAAGCCCCAGCATTTT
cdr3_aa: CASSLGVGSKPQHF

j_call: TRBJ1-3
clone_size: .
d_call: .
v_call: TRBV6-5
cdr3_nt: TGTGCCAGCAGCCGAACTGACTCTGGAAACACCATATATTTT
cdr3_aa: CASSRTDSGNTIYF

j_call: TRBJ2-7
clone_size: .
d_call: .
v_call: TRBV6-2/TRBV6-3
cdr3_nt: TGTGCCAGCAGTTACCCGAGCCAGGATATCACCTCCTACGAGCAGTACTTC
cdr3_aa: CASSYPSQDITSYEQYF

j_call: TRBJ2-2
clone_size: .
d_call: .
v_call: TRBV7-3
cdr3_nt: TGTGCCAGCAGTCCTTCTTCCAACACCGGGGAGCTGTTTTTT
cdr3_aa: CASSPSSNTGELFF

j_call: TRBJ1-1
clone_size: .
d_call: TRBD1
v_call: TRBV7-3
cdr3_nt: TGTGCCAGCAGCTTGGACAGGGGGCGTGAAGCTTTCTTT
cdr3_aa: CASSLDRGREAFF

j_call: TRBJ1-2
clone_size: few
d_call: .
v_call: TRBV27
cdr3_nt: TGTGCCAGCAGTTTGGGAGAAGCTTATGGCTACACCTTC
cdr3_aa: CASSLGEAYGYTF

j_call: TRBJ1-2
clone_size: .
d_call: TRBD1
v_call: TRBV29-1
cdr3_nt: TGCAGCGTCACTAGGGGGCATAGGGATGGCTACACCTTC
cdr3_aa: CSVTRGHRDGYTF

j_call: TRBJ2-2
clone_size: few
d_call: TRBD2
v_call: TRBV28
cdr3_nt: TGTGCCAGCAGACCCAGCGGGGCGCCCGGGGAGCTGTTTTTT
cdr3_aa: CASRPSGAPGELFF

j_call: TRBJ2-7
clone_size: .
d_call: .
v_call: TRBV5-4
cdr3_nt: TGTGCCACGGGGGAAACCGGGACAGCAGCCTACGAGCAGTACTTC
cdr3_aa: CATGETGTAAYEQYF

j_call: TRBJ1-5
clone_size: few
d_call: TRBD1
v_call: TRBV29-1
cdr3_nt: TGCAGCGTTGCCCTAACAGGGGCGGATCAGCCCCAGCATTTT
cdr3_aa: CSVALTGADQPQHF

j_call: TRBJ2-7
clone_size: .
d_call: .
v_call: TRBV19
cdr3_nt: TGTGCCAGTAGTATCGCGGGTGGTGGTACCTACGAGCAGTACTTC
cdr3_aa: CASSIAGGGTYEQYF

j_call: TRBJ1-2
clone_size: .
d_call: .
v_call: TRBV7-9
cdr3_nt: TGTGCCAGCAGCGCGGCGGCCGGTCCCAACCATGGCTACACCTTC
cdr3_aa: CASSAAAGPNHGYTF

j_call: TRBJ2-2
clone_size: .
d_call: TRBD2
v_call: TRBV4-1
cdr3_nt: TGCGCCAGCAGCCGGGGACTACTAAACACCGGGGAGCTGTTTTTT
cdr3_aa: CASSRGLLNTGELFF

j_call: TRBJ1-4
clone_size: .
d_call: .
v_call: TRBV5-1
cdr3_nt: TGCGCCAGCAGCCCACAGGGAGGTGAAAAACTGTTTTTT
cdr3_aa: CASSPQGGEKLFF

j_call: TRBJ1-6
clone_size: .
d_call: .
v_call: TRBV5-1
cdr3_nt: TGCGCCAGCAGCTTGGGGACTCTTAATTCACCCCTCCACTTT
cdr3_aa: CASSLGTLNSPLHF

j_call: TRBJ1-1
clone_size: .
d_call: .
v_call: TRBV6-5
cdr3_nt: TGTGCCAGCAGTTACTCGGTCGGGGGGGGCACTGAAGCTTTCTTT
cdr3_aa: CASSYSVGGGTEAFF

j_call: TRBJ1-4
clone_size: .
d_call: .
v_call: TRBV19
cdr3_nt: TGTGCCTCAAAGGAGCAGCCCATTGCAACTAATGAAAAACTGTTTTTT
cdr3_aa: CASKEQPIATNEKLFF

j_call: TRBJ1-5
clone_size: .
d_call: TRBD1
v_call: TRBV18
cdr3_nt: TGTGCCAGCTCACCACTCGCCGGGACAGGGTCTTCCTATAGCAATCAGCCCCAGCATTTT
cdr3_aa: CASSPLAGTGSSYSNQPQHF

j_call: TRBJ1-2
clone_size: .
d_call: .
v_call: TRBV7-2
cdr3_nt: TGTGCCAGCAGCTTAGGTCCCGGAAGCGCACTGAATGGCTACACCTTC
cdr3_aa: CASSLGPGSALNGYTF

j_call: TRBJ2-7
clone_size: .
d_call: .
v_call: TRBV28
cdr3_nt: TGTGCCAGCAGTTTCGGAGGCAACTCCTACGAGCAGTACTTC
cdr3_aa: CASSFGGNSYEQYF

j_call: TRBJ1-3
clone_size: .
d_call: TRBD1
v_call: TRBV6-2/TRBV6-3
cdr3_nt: TGTGCCAGCAGTCCCGCAAGACAGGGCTCTGGAAACACCATATATTTT
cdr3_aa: CASSPARQGSGNTIYF

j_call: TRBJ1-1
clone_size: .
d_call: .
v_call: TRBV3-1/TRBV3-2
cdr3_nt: TGTGCCAGCAGCCAAGATCCAGGGCAGGGGAACACTGAAGCTTTCTTT
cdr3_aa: CASSQDPGQGNTEAFF

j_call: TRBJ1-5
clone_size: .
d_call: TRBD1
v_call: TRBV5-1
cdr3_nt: TGCGCCAGCAGCTTGGGGACAGGGCGCGGACGCCGTCAGCCCCAGCATTTT
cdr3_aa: CASSLGTGRGRRQPQHF

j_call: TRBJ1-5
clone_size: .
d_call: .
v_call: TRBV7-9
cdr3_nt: TGTGCCAGCAGCTTTCTGGACGGAAATCAGCCCCAGCATTTT
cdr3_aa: CASSFLDGNQPQHF